This T cell receptor beta chain was obtained from a study of blood T cell repertoires in COVID-19. About the study: Samples taken during acute and convalescent COVID-19 were collected in the United States, Italy and Spain. From T cells, B-cell-depleted T cells, or PBMCs came the material, which was cDNA or gDNA.

The CDR3 loop spans 17 amino acids. Between the trimmed V and J ends, which lost 9 bases and 0 bases, there was a span of 23 bases. Germline lookup yields CDR1 MDHEN and CDR2 SYDVKM. As processed by the authors: By means of reference gene primer amplification, nucleated cell counts were estimated. Only in-frame clones appear in the TCRdb table, and some are missing; sequencing was by immunoSEQ multiplex PCR. D and trimming come from the DNA, and the V and J calls and clone size come from that table. Of some 170,000 clones in the sample, more than 80% were seen once. The clonotype comes from a human donor in a cohort sampled during active COVID-19. This chain links TRBV28 with TRBJ1-1, with TRBD1 as a possible D gene (6 bases). The sequencing input was peripheral blood. The CDR3 is CASTREGGLVMNTEAFF. DNA of the CDR3: TGTGCCAGTACCCGGGAGGGGGGGTTGGTGATGAACACTGAAGCTTTCTTT.